This T cell receptor beta chain came from a study of T cell changes during pregnancy in multiple sclerosis. This CDR3 region has 14 residues. Germline trimming cut 5 bases from V and 2 bases from J; bases unmatched to any gene: 3. Germline V lookup: CDR1 SQVTM, CDR2 ANQGSEA. This clone was counted between two and nine times. Assay used: immunoSEQ multiplex PCR; TCRdb lists only in-frame clones, some missing. This sample has about 38,000 clones; around 90% occur once, and the top ten carry about 0.57%. The chain carries TRBV29-1 and TRBJ2-3, with 11 bases fitting TRBD1. The input for sequencing was CD4+ T cells from peripheral blood mononuclear cells, taken in the second trimester of pregnancy. The clonotype originates from a female donor with multiple sclerosis, enrolled in a pregnancy study. The CDR3 DNA reads TGCAGCGTTCGGGACAGGGGGTACACAGATACGCAGTATTTT. Its translation is CSVRDRGYTDTQYF.